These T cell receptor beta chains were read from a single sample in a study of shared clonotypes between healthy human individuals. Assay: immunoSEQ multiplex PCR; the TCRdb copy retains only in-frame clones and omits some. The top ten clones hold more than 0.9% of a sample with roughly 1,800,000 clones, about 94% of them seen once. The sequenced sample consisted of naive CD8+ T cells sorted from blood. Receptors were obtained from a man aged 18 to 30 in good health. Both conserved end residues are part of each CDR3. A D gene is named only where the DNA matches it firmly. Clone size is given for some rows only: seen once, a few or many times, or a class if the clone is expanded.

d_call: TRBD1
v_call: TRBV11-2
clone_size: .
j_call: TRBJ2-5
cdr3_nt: TGTGCCAGCAGCACTGGGACAGGCGAACAAGAGACCCAGTACTTC
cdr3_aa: CASSTGTGEQETQYF

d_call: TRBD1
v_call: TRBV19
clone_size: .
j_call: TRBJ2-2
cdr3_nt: TGTGCCAGTAGAAAGGACAGGGAAGGCGCCGGGGAGCTGTTTTTT
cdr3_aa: CASRKDREGAGELFF

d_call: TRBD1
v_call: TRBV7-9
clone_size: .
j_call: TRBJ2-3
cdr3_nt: TGTGCCAGCAGCGACACCCGGGGACAGCCTAGCACAGATACGCAGTATTTT
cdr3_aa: CASSDTRGQPSTDTQYF

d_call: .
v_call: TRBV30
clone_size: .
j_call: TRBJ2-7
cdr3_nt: TGTGCCTGGAGTATAGACTACGAGCAGTACTTC
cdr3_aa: CAWSIDYEQYF

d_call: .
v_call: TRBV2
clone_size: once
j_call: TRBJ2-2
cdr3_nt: TGTGCCAGCTACCCGGAGGGGAGGGGGGCCACCGGGGAGCTGTTTTTT
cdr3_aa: CASYPEGRGATGELFF

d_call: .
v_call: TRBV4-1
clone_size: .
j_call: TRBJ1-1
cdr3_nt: TGCGCCAGCAGCCAAGGCGCTGCAGAGGAAGCTTTCTTT
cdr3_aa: CASSQGAAEEAFF

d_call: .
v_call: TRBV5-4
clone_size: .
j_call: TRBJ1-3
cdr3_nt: TGTGCCAGCAGCTTGGAATCGGGGGGGATAAACACCATATATTTT
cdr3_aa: CASSLESGGINTIYF

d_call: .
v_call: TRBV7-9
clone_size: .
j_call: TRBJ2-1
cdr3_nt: TGTGCCAGCAGCTTCCGAGCGGCTAGTTTCAATGAGCAGTTCTTC
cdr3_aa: CASSFRAASFNEQFF

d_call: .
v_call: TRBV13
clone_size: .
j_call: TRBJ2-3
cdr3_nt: TGTGCCAGCAGCTCTGGGCAGATTAGCACAGATACGCAGTATTTT
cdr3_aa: CASSSGQISTDTQYF

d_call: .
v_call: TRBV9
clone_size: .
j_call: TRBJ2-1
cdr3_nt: TGTGCCAGCAGCGTAGACTCCCTCGGCTACAATGAGCAGTTCTTC
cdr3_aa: CASSVDSLGYNEQFF

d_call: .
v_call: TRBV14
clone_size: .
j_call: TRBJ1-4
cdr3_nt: TGTGCCAGCAGCCAAGGGGCCCAAAAACTGTTTTTT
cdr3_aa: CASSQGAQKLFF

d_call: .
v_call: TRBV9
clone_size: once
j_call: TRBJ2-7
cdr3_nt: TGTGCCAGCAGCGTAGACGACTACGAGCAGTACTTC
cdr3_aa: CASSVDDYEQYF

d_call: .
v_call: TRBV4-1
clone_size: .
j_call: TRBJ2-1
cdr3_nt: TGCGCCAGCAGCCAAGGGGAACTAACTGGGAATGAGCAGTTCTTC
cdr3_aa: CASSQGELTGNEQFF

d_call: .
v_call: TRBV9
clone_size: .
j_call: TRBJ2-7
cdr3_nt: TGTGCCAGCAGCAACGACCGCTACGAGCAGTACTTC
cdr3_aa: CASSNDRYEQYF

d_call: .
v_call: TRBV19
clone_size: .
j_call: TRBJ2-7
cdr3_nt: TGTGCCAGTAGTTTGACTCAGGGGTCATACTCCTACGAGCAGTACTTC
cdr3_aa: CASSLTQGSYSYEQYF

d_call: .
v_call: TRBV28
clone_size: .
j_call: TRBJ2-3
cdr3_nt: TGTGCCAGCAGTTTTGGGGGGGCGCGGACAGATACGCAGTATTTT
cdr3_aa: CASSFGGARTDTQYF

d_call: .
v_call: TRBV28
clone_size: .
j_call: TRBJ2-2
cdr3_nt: TGTGCCAGCAGCACAACAGGGAAAACCGGGGAGCTGTTTTTT
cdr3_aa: CASSTTGKTGELFF

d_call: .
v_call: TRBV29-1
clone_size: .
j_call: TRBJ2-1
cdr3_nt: TGCAGCGTTGAGGTGATGGACAGCACCTTCAATGAGCAGTTCTTC
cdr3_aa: CSVEVMDSTFNEQFF

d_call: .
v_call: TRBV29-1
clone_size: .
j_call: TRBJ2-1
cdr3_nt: TGCAGCGTTGAAAGAGGGTTCTCCTACAATGAGCAGTTCTTC
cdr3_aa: CSVERGFSYNEQFF

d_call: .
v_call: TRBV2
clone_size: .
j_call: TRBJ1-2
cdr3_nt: TGTGCCAGCAGTGAAGAAGAGGAGAGGAGTTCTAACTATGGCTACACCTTC
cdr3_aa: CASSEEEERSSNYGYTF

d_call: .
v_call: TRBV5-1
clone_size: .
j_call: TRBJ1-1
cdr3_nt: TGCGCCAGCAGCTTGGAACTAGAGAACACTGAAGCTTTCTTT
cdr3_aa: CASSLELENTEAFF

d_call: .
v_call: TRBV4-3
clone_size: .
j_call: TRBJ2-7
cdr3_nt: TGCGCCAGCAGCCAAGGGGCCAGTATCTACGAGCAGTACTTC
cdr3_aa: CASSQGASIYEQYF

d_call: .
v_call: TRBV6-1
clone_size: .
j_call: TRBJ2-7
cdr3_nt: TGTGCCAGCAGTGAACGGACCGCTTCCTGGGTCGGATACGAGCAGTACTTC
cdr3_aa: CASSERTASWVGYEQYF

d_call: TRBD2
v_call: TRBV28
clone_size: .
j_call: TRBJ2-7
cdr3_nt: TGTGCCAGCAGTTTAAGCGGGGGGGGAGCCTACGAGCAGTACTTC
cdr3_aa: CASSLSGGGAYEQYF

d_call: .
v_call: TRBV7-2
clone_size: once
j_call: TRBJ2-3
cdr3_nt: TGTGCCAGCAGCGAAAGCCTCGTGGGCACAGATACGCAGTATTTT
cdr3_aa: CASSESLVGTDTQYF

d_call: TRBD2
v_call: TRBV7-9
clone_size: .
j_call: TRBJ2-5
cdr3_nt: TGTGCCAGCAGTTACCGGGCTAGCGGGTTCCAAGAGACCCAGTACTTC
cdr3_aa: CASSYRASGFQETQYF

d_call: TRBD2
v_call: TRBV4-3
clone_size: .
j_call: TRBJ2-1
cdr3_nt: TGCGCCAGCAAAACCGGACTAGCGGAATACAATGAGCAGTTCTTC
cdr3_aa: CASKTGLAEYNEQFF

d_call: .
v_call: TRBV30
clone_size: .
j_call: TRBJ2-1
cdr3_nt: TGTGCCTGGAGTGTAACCCACAGTCCCTACAATGAGCAGTTCTTC
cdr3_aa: CAWSVTHSPYNEQFF

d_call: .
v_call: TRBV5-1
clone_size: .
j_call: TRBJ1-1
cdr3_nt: TGCGCCAGCAGTTGGGGGAATGGGTACACTGAAGCTTTCTTT
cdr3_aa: CASSWGNGYTEAFF

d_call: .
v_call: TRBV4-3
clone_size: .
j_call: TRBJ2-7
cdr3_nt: TGCGCCAGCAGCCAAGACAGCAGAGGGTACGAGCAGTACTTC
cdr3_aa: CASSQDSRGYEQYF

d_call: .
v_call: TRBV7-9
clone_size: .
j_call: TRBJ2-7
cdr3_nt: TGTGCCAGCAGCTTAGACGACAGGAGGTACGAGCAGTACTTC
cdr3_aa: CASSLDDRRYEQYF

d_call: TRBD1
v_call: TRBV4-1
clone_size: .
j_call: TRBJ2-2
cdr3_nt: TGCGCCAGCAGCCCCCCAGGGGGCGGTGGCGGGGAGCTGTTTTTT
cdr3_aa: CASSPPGGGGGELFF

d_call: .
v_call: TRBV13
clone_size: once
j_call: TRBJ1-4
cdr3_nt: TGTGCCAGCAGCGAGGGACAACAGGAGGAAAAACTGTTTTTT
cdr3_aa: CASSEGQQEEKLFF

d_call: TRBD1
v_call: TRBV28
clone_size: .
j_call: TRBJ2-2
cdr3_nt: TGTGCCAGCAGACGGGGACAGGGGAACACCGGGGAGCTGTTTTTT
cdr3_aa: CASRRGQGNTGELFF

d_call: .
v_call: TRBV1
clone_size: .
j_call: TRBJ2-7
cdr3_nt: TGCACCAGCAGCCAAGACGTGACTAGGTACGAGCAGTACTTC
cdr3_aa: CTSSQDVTRYEQYF

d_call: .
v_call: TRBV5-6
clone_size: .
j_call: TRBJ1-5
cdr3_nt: TGTGCCAGCAGCCTAAGGACAGAACTCCTTAGCAATCAGCCCCAGCATTTT
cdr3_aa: CASSLRTELLSNQPQHF

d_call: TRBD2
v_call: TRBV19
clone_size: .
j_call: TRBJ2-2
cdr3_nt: TGTGCCAGTAGTATATATTTGGATTTGGGAGGGGACACCGGGGAGCTGTTTTTT
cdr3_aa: CASSIYLDLGGDTGELFF

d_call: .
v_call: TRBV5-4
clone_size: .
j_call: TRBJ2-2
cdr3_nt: TGTGCCAGCAGCTTGGATGTTACCGGGGAGCTGTTTTTT
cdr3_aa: CASSLDVTGELFF

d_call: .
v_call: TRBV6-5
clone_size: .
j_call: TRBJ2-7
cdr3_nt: TGTGCCAGCAGTTTCGACAGAGACTACGAGCAGTACTTC
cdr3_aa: CASSFDRDYEQYF

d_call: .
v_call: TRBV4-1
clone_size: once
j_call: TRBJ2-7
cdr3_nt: TGCGCCAGCAGCCAAGAATCGGCCGACCCGGCCTACGAGCAGTACTTC
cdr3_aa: CASSQESADPAYEQYF

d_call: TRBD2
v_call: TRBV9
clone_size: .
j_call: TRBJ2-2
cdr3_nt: TGTGCCAGCAGCGTAGGCAGAGCGGGGGCGAAGAACACCGGGGAGCTGTTTTTT
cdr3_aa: CASSVGRAGAKNTGELFF

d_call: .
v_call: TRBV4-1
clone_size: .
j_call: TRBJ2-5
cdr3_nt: TGCGCCAGCAGCCAACTTCCAGGGTACCAAGAGACCCAGTACTTC
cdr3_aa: CASSQLPGYQETQYF

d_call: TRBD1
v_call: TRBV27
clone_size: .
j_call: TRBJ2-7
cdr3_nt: TGTGCCAGCAGTCCAAGGGGACAGGGCTACGAGCAGTACTTC
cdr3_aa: CASSPRGQGYEQYF

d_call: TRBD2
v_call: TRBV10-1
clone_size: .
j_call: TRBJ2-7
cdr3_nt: TGCGCCGCTATCCGGGGCCCTAGCGGGAGTATCCACGAGCAGTACTTC
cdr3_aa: CAAIRGPSGSIHEQYF

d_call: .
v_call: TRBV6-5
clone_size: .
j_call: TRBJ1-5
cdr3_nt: TGTGCCAGCAGTTACGGGGTAGGCAATCAGCCCCAGCATTTT
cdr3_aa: CASSYGVGNQPQHF

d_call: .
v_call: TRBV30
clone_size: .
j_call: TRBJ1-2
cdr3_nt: TGTGCCTGGAGTCCCATTGACAGAGGCTACACCTTC
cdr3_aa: CAWSPIDRGYTF

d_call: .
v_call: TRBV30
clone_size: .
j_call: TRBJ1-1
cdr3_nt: TGTGCCTGGAGTCTAGGGGGAAACGAAGCTTTCTTT
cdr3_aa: CAWSLGGNEAFF

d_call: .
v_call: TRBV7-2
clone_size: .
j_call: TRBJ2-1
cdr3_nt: TGTGCCAGCAGCGGGGTAGGGATTGAGCAGTTCTTC
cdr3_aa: CASSGVGIEQFF

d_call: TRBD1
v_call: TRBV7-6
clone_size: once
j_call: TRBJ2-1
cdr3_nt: TGTGCCAGCAGTTCAGGGGGTTATTTCAATGAGCAGTTCTTC
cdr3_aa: CASSSGGYFNEQFF

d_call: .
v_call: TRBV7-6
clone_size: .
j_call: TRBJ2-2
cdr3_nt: TGTGCCAGCAGCGACGCTATACAGAACTTTGTGGAGCTGTTTTTT
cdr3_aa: CASSDAIQNFVELFF

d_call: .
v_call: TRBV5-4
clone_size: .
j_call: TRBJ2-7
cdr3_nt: TGTGCCAGCAGCTTGAATCCGGGGGCCTCGCAGTACTTC
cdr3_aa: CASSLNPGASQYF

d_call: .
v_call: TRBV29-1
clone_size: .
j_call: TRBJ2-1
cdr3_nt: TGCAGCGTTGTTGGATCGAATTACAATGAGCAGTTCTTC
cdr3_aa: CSVVGSNYNEQFF

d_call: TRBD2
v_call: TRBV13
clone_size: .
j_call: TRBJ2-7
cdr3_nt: TGTGCCAGCAGCCTGCCGACTAGCGGTACCTACGAGCAGTACTTC
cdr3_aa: CASSLPTSGTYEQYF

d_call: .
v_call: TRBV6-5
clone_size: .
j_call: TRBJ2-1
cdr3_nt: TGTGCCAGCAGTTACGATCCGTCCTACAATGAGCAGTTCTTC
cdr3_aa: CASSYDPSYNEQFF

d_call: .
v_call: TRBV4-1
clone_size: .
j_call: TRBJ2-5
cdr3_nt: TGCGCCAGCAGCCGACCAACCGGGCCCGAAGAGACCCAGTACTTC
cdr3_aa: CASSRPTGPEETQYF

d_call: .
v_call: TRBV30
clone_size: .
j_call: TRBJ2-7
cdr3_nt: TGTGCCTGGAGACACAGCGTCGAGCAGTACTTC
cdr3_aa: CAWRHSVEQYF

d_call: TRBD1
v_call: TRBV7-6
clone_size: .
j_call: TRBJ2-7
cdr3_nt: TGTGCCAGCAGCCAAGGGACAGGAACCTACGAGCAGTACTTC
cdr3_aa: CASSQGTGTYEQYF

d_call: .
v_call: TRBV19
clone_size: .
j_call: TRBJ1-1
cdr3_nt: TGTGCCAGTAGTACGACTCAACAGGGCGTTAACACTGAAGCTTTCTTT
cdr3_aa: CASSTTQQGVNTEAFF

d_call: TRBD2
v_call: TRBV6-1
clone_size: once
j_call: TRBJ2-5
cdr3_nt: TGTGCCAGCAGTGACCTGGGGACTAGCCTTGAGACCCAGTACTTC
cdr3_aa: CASSDLGTSLETQYF